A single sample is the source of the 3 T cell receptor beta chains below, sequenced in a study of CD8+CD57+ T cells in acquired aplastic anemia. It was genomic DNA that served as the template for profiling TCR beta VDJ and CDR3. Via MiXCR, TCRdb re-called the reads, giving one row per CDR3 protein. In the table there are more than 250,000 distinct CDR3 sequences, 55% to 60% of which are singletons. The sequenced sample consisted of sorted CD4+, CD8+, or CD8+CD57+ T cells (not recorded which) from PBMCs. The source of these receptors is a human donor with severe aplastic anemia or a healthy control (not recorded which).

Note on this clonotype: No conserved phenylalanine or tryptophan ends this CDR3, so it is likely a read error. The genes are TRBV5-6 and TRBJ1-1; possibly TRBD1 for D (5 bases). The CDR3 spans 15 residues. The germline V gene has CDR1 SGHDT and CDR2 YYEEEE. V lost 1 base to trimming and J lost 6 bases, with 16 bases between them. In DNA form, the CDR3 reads TGTGCCAGCAGCTTGATTAGCGGGGGTCGGGCTGAAGCTTTCGTT. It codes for CASSLISGGRAEAFV.

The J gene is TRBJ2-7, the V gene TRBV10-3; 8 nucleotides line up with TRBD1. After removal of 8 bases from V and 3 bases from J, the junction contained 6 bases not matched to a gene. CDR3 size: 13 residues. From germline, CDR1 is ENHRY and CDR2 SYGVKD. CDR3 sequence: CAIAAGQGYEQYF. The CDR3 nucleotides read TGTGCCATCGCCGCCGGACAGGGCTACGAGCAGTACTTC.

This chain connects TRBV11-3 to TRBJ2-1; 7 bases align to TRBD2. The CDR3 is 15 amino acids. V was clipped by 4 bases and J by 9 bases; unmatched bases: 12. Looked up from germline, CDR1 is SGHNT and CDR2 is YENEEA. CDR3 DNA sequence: TGTGCCAGCAGCTGGGGCGGGAGCGGGTCGTCTGAGCAGTTCTTC. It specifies CASSWGGSGSSEQFF.